This TCR beta chain appears in the sequencing data of a study of blood T cell repertoires in COVID-19. Study-wide context: From the United States, Italy and Spain came samples of acute and convalescent COVID-19. PBMCs, B-cell-depleted T cells, or T cells were the source of the cDNA or gDNA that made up the material.

Methods used by the authors: Amplification from reference gene primers served as the basis for estimated nucleated cell counts. Data came from immunoSEQ multiplex PCR; TCRdb stores just in-frame clones and leaves some out. V, J and clone size were drawn from that table, and D and trimming were deduced from the DNA. The repertoire consists of roughly 80,000 clones, with around 80% occurring once and the leading ten covering around 14%. The CDR3 has 18 residues. Germline CDR1 is SNHLY and CDR2 is FYNNEI. The junction had 12 bases not matched to a gene; V was cut back by 3 bases and J by 1 base. The J gene is TRBJ2-7, the V gene TRBV2, with 10 bases that match TRBD2. The receptor's source is a human donor in a cohort sampled during active COVID-19. Sample: peripheral blood. The CDR3 sequence: CASSDLTFTSGESYEQYF. DNA for the CDR3: TGTGCCAGCAGTGATCTAACTTTTACTAGCGGGGAATCCTACGAGCAGTACTTC.